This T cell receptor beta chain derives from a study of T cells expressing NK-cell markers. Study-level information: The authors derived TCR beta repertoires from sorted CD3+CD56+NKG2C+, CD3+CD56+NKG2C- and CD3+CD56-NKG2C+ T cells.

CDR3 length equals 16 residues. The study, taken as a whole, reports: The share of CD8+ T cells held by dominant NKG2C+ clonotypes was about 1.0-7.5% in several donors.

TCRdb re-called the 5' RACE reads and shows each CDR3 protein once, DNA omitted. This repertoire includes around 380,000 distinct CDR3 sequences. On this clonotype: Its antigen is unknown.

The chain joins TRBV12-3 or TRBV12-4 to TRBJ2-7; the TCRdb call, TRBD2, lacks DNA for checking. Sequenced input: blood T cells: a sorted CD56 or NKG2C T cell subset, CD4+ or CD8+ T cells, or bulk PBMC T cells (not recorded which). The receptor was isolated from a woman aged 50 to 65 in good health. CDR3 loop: CASSLEVAGSAYGQYF.